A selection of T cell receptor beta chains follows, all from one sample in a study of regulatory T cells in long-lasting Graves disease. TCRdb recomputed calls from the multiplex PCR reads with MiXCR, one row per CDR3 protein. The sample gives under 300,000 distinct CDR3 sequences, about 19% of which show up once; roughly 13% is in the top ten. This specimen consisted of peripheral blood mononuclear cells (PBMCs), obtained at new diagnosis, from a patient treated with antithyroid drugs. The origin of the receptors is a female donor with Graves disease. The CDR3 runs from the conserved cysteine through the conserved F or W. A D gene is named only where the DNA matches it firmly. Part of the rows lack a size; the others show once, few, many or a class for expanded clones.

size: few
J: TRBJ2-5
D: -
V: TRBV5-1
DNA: TGCGCCAGCCCCTTACTCCGGCAGACCCAAGAGACCCAGTACTTC
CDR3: CASPLLRQTQETQYF

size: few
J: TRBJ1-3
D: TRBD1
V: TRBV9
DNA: TGTGCCAGCAGCCGCGATGGACAGGGATCCGGAAACACCATATATTTT
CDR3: CASSRDGQGSGNTIYF

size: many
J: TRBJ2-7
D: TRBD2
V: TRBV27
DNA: TGTGCCAGCAGTTTTGCGGGGACTAGCGGTTACGAGCAGTACTTC
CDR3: CASSFAGTSGYEQYF

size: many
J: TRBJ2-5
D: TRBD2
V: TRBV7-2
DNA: TGTGCCAGCAGCTTATCTAGCGGCCAAGAGACCCAGTACTTC
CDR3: CASSLSSGQETQYF

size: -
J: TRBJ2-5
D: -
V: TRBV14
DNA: TGTGCCAGCAGCCTCGGCGGGAAAGGAGAGACCCAGTACTTC
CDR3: CASSLGGKGETQYF

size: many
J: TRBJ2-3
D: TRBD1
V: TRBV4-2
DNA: TGTGCCAGCAGCCAAGGGACAGGGATTTTATTGGATACGCAGTATTTT
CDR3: CASSQGTGILLDTQYF

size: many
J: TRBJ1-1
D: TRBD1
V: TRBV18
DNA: TGTGCCAGCTCACCGGGACAGGACAACACTGAAGCTTTCTTT
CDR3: CASSPGQDNTEAFF

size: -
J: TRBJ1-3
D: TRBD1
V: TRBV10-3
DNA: TGTGCCATCAGTCTCGACAGGGCCGGAAACACCATATATTTT
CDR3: CAISLDRAGNTIYF

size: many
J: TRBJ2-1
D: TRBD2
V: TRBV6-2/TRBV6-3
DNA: TGTGCCAGCAGCTCGACTAGCGGGAGTGGGGATGAGCAGTTCTTC
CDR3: CASSSTSGSGDEQFF

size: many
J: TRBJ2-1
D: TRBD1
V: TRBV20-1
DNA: TGCAGTGCTACCCGGGACAGGGGCATATACAATGAGCAGTTCTTC
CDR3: CSATRDRGIYNEQFF

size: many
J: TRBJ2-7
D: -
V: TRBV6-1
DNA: TGTGCCAGCAGTAGAGGGGAAGGGCAGGGGCGCGTCGAGCAGTACTTC
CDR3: CASSRGEGQGRVEQYF

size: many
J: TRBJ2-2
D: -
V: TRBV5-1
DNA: TGCGCCAGCAGCTTGCTGGCCAGCGACACCGGGGAGCTGTTTTTT
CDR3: CASSLLASDTGELFF

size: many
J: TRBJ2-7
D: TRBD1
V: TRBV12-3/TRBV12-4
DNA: TGTGCCAGCAGTTCCCCCTGGGCAGGGGGAATCGGCGAGCAGTACTTC
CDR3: CASSSPWAGGIGEQYF

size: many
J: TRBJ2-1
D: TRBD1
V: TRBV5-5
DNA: TGCGCCAGCAGTTCCCGCTTGGGACAGGGATACAATGAGCAGTTCTTC
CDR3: CASSSRLGQGYNEQFF

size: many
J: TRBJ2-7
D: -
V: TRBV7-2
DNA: TGTGCCAGCAGCCAAGATACCGGCGGTTACGAGCAGTACTTC
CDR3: CASSQDTGGYEQYF

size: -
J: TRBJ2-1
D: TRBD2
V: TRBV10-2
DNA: TGCGCCAGCAGTGGACTAGCGGGAGGTGGGGGAGAGCAGTTCTTC
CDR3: CASSGLAGGGGEQFF

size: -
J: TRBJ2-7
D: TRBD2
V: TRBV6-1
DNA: TGTGCCAGCAGTGTGGAGCGGGGGCCCTTCTACGAGCAGTACTTC
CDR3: CASSVERGPFYEQYF

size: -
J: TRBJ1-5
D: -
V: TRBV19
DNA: TGTGCCAGTAGTATAGATCGGGCAGATAGCAATCAGCCCCAGCATTTT
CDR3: CASSIDRADSNQPQHF

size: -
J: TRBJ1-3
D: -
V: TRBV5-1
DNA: TGCGCCAGCAGACCAACAAGGACTGGAAGCGCCATATATTTT
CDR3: CASRPTRTGSAIYF

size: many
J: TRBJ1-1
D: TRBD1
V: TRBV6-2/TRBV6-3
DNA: TGTGCCAGCAGTTACATTCGGACAGGGGGGAACACTGAAGCTTTCTTT
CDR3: CASSYIRTGGNTEAFF

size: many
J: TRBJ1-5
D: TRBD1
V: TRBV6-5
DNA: TGTGCCAGCAGTTACCGACCTCGGACAGGGTATCAGCCCCAGCATTTT
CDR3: CASSYRPRTGYQPQHF

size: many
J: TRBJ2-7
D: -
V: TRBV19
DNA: TGTGCCAGTAGTAGACTAGGACAGGCGAGCTCCTACGAGCAGTACTTC
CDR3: CASSRLGQASSYEQYF

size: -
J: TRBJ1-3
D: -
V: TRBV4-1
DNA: TGCGCCAGCAGCCCGACAGCCTTCTCTGGAAACACCATATATTTT
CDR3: CASSPTAFSGNTIYF

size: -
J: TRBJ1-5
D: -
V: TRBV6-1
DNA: TGTGCCAGCAGTGAAGCCGGGGGGTCCAGGCATCAGCCCCAGCATTTT
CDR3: CASSEAGGSRHQPQHF

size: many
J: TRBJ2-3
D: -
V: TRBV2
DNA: TGTGCCAGCAGCCCCCAGGGAGGGGGGGCCGCAGATACGCAGTATTTT
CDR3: CASSPQGGGAADTQYF

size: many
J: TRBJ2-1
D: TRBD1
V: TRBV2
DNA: TGTGCCAGCATGGGGACAGGGCGCTACAATGAGCAGTTCTTC
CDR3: CASMGTGRYNEQFF

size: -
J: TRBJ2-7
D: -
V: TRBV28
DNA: TGTGCCAGCAGCTTAGGGGGGGAGATGATCCACGAGCAGTACTTC
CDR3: CASSLGGEMIHEQYF

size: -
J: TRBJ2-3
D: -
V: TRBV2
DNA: TGTGCCAGCAGTAGGGACATGGGATCAGATACGCAGTATTTT
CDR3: CASSRDMGSDTQYF

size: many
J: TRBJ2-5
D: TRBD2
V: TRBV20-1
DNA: TGCAGTGCTAGAGATCCCGTACTAGCGGGAGGTCAAGAGACCCAGTACTTC
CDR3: CSARDPVLAGGQETQYF

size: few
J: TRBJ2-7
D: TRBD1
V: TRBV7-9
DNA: TGTGCCAGCAGCTCCCCCCAGACAGGGGGCTCCTACGAGCAGTGCTTC
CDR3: CASSSPQTGGSYEQCF

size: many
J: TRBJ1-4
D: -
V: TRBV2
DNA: TGTGCCAGCAGTGACTGGACAGCTAATGAAAAACTGTTTTTT
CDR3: CASSDWTANEKLFF

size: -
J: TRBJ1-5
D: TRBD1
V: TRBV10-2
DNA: TGCGCCAGCACTTACCAATCCGGGACAGGGGGCAACCAGCCCCAGCATTTT
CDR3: CASTYQSGTGGNQPQHF

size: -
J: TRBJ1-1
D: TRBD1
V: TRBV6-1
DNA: TGTGCCAGTAAACATACCGGGACAGGGGCGAACACTGAAGCTTTCTTT
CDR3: CASKHTGTGANTEAFF

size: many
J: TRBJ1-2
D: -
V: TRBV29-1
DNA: TGCAGCGTTGTCAGGGATGGCTACACCTTC
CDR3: CSVVRDGYTF

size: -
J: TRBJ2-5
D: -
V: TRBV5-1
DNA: TGCGCCAGCAGCAGGGGCAGCGAAGAGACCCAGTACTTC
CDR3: CASSRGSEETQYF

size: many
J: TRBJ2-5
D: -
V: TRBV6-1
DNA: TGTGCCAGCCCCGGGACTGGAGAAGAGACCCAGTACTTC
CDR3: CASPGTGEETQYF

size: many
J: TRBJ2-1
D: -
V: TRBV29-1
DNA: TGCAGCGTTGAGGCTAGCTCCTACAATGAGCAGTTCTTC
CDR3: CSVEASSYNEQFF

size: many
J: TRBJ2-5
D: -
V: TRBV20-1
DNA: TGCAGTGCATCGGAAGAGACCCAGTACTTC
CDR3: CSASEETQYF

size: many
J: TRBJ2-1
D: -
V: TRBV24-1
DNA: TGTGCCACCAGTGATTCCTTTCGGGGAGGCCCTAGAAATGAGCAGTTCTTC
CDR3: CATSDSFRGGPRNEQFF

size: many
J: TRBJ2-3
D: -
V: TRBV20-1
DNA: TGCAGTGCTACACGCCTCGACAGGCCAGATACGCAGTATTTT
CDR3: CSATRLDRPDTQYF

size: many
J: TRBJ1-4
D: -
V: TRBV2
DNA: TGTGCCACCAGGACGACACCTAATGAAAAACTGTTTTTT
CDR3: CATRTTPNEKLFF

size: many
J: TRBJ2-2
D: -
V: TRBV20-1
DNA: TGCAGTGCATGGACAATGAGAGGCGGGGAGCTGTTTTTT
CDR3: CSAWTMRGGELFF

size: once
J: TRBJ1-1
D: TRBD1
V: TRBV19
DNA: TGTGCCGGTAGTATAGACCCGGGACAGGGGTTGAAGGCTTTCTTT
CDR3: CAGSIDPGQGLKAFF

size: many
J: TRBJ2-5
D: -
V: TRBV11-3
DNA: TGTGCCAGCAGCGAAAGGACAACCACTCAAGAGACCCAGTACTTC
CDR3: CASSERTTTQETQYF

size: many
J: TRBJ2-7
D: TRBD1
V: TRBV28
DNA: TGTGCCAGCAGACAGGGGACCTACGAGCAGTACTTC
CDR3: CASRQGTYEQYF

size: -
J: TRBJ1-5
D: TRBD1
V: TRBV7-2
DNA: TGTGCCAGCAGCCTAAGACAGGGGGCAGGTCAGCCCCAGCATTTT
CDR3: CASSLRQGAGQPQHF

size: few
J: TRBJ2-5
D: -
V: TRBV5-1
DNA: TGCGCCAGCACCTCAGACTTGGGGAGGACCCAGTACTTC
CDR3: CASTSDLGRTQYF

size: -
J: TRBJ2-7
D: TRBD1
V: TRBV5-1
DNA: TGCGCCAGCAGCTTGGAACAGGGGGCTCGAAACGAGCAGTACTTC
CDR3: CASSLEQGARNEQYF

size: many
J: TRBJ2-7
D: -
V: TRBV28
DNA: TGTGCCAGCAGCCCCCGGAGCTCCTACGAGCAGTACTTC
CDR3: CASSPRSSYEQYF

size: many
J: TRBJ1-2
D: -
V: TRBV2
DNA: TGTGCCAGCAGCTGGGGGACATCGGGGGGCTACACCTTC
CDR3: CASSWGTSGGYTF